These 24 T cell receptor beta chains were all obtained from the same sample, sequenced in a study of blood T cell repertoires in COVID-19. The table came from immunoSEQ multiplex PCR; TCRdb's copy has only in-frame clones and leaves some out. This table holds some 320,000 clones, roughly nine tenths found once. The sequenced sample was PBMCs or T cells enriched from blood (not recorded which). The receptors originated from a man aged 55 to 70 who had recovered from COVID-19.

The chain employs TRBV5-4 and TRBJ1-2; no definite D call. Trimming pared 1 base from V and 2 bases from J, leaving 12 bases between. The CDR3 totals 15 residues. The germline gives CDR1 SGHNT, CDR2 YYREEE (reference sequence). The CDR3 here is CASSLIGEGNYGYTF. CDR3 in DNA: TGTGCCAGCAGCTTGATTGGGGAGGGCAACTATGGCTACACCTTC. The whole variable domain, filled in from reference TRBV5-4 and TRBJ1-2, reads ETGVTQSPTHLIKTRGQQVTLRCSSQSGHNTVSWYQQALGQGPQFIFQYYREEENGRGNFPPRFSGLQFPNYSSELNVNALELDDSALYLCASSLIGEGNYGYTFGSGTRLTVV.

The V gene is TRBV6-1, the J gene TRBJ1-6, with 11 bases matching TRBD1. The germline gives CDR1 MNHNS, CDR2 SASEGT. The junction had 5 bases not matched to a gene; V was cut back by 3 bases and J by 10 bases. This CDR3 spans 15 amino acids. The CDR3 sequence is CASSESGTGGSPLHF. CDR3 nucleotides: TGTGCCAGCAGTGAGTCCGGGACAGGGGGATCACCCCTCCACTTT.

The chain carries TRBV20-1 and TRBJ2-3; possible D gene TRBD1, 6 bases. CDR3 length: 14 amino acids. Trimming took off 3 bases at V and 2 bases at J, with 12 bases between the two ends. The germline gives CDR1 DFQATT, CDR2 SNEGSKA (reference sequence). In DNA, the CDR3 is TGCAGTGCTAGTGGGGGCCCTCCCACAGATACGCAGTATTTT. Protein product: CSASGGPPTDTQYF.

V gene TRBV5-5 combines with J gene TRBJ2-3; unclear D gene. Trimming removed 0 bases from V and 0 bases from J, with 14 bases in between. The CDR3 totals 17 residues. Germline CDR1 SGHKS, CDR2 YYEKEE (reference sequence). CDR3 region: CASSLERLGASTDTQYF. The CDR3, as DNA: TGTGCCAGCAGCTTGGAGAGGCTCGGAGCTAGCACAGATACGCAGTATTTT.

This clone was observed once. The CDR3 coding sequence is TGTGCCAGCAGATTCGACAGGGGGAACACTGAAGCTTTCTTT. The encoded protein is CASRFDRGNTEAFF. The chain has TRBV5-4 and TRBJ1-1, with 8 bases aligning to TRBD1. Per the germline V gene, CDR1 is SGHNT and CDR2 is YYREEE (reference sequence). This CDR3 contains 14 residues. After removal of 5 bases from V and 1 base from J, the junction contained 4 bases not matched to a gene.

The chain has TRBV6-5 and TRBJ2-3; 7 bases map to TRBD1. Germline lookup yields CDR1 MNHEY and CDR2 SVGAGI. With V trimmed by 2 bases and J by 6 bases, 8 bases remained unmatched. The CDR3 runs 15 residues. The CDR3 DNA sequence: TGTGCCAGCAGTTACAAGGGGGCGCTTTCGGATACGCAGTATTTT. Its translation is CASSYKGALSDTQYF.

The chain links TRBV11-3 to TRBJ2-1, with TRBD2 matching over 7 bases. Unmatched junction bases numbered 8, after V lost 4 bases and J lost 8 bases. Germline V gene lookup returns CDR1 SGHNT and CDR2 YENEEA. The CDR3 runs 14 residues. The CDR3 is CASSSAGEADEQFF. DNA for the CDR3: TGTGCCAGCAGCTCTGCGGGAGAGGCGGATGAGCAGTTCTTC.

The chain employs TRBV27 and TRBJ2-3; perhaps TRBD2 as D (6 bases). The CDR3 totals 15 residues. Germline CDR1 is MNHEY and CDR2 is SMNVEV (reference sequence). The V gene lost 4 bases and the J gene lost 4 bases, with 15 bases spanning the gap. CDR3 sequence (DNA): TGTGCCAGCAGTTCATCTTCGGACTATTCAGATACGCAGTATTTT. Translation: CASSSSSDYSDTQYF.

A single count supports this clone. This sample includes further DNA sequences coding for the same CDR3. The rearrangement links TRBV5-1 to TRBJ1-1; 8 bases match TRBD1. Trimming at V came to 0 bases and at J to 4 bases, leaving 8 bases not matched to a gene. CDR3 length: 16 residues. Germline CDR1 reads SGHRS; CDR2 reads YFSETQ. CDR3 residues: CASSLGQGAVSTEAFF. CDR3 coding DNA: TGCGCCAGCAGCTTGGGGCAGGGGGCGGTGAGCACTGAAGCTTTCTTT.

The chain links TRBV5-4 to TRBJ1-1; D gene unclear. Germline-derived CDR1 and CDR2 are SGHNT and YYREEE (reference sequence). The CDR3 runs to 14 residues. V lost 0 bases and J lost 4, with 10 bases in between. The CDR3, as DNA: TGTGCCAGCAGCTTGGATGGGGAGAGCACTGAAGCTTTCTTT. Encoded protein: CASSLDGESTEAFF.

The chain recombines TRBV19 with TRBJ1-5; the D gene is possibly TRBD1 (5 bases). Germline CDR1 LNHDA, CDR2 SQIVND (reference sequence). V lost 4 bases and J 8 bases, leaving 15 bases between the germline ends. This CDR3 region has 14 residues. Here the CDR3 DNA reads TGTGCCAGTAGTAGCGACAGACCGCTCGAGCCCCAGCATTTT. It is translated as CASSSDRPLEPQHF. The full variable domain, with the rest looked up from reference TRBV19 and TRBJ1-5, is DGGITQSPKYLFRKEGQNVTLSCEQNLNHDAMYWYRQDPGQGLRLIYYSQIVNDFQKGDIAEGYSVSREKKESFPLTVTSAQKNPTAFYLCASSSDRPLEPQHFGDGTRLSIL.

This chain links TRBV5-1 with TRBJ2-7, with 7 nucleotides matching TRBD1. This CDR3 comprises 15 residues. The ends lost 5 bases at V and 2 bases at J; junction bases unmatched: 10. Germline values: CDR1 SGHRS, CDR2 YFSETQ. The CDR3 spells CASSPIPGTAYEQYF. CDR3 DNA: TGCGCCAGCAGTCCTATCCCGGGGACAGCCTACGAGCAGTACTTC.

The rearrangement uses TRBV4-3 and TRBJ2-1; D is perhaps TRBD2 (5 bases). V lost 1 base to trimming and J lost 5 bases, with 9 bases between them. Germline CDR1 is LGHNA and CDR2 is YSLEER. The CDR3 extends over 14 amino acids. The CDR3 DNA is TGCGCCAGCAGCCAAGCCCTTAGCGACAATGAGCAGTTCTTC. Protein product: CASSQALSDNEQFF.

This rearrangement joins TRBV15 to TRBJ1-3; D not certain. V lost 5 bases, J lost 0 bases, and 11 bases lay in between. Germline V CDR1 and CDR2: LNHNV, YYDKDF (reference sequence). The CDR3 extends over 15 amino acids. For the CDR3, the DNA is TGTGCCACCAGCCGCTACCGAAACTCTGGAAACACCATATATTTT. It specifies CATSRYRNSGNTIYF.

The chain employs TRBV2 and TRBJ1-5; 9 positions match TRBD1. The germline CDR1 and CDR2 sequences are SNHLY and FYNNEI. V was pared by 5 bases and J by 3 bases, with 5 bases of the junction left unmatched. The CDR3 spans 15 residues. The CDR3 protein is CASSTRTGVNQPQHF. The CDR3 region has the DNA TGTGCCAGCAGTACTCGGACAGGGGTCAATCAGCCCCAGCATTTT.

This clone was seen only a few times. The chain recombines TRBV18 with TRBJ1-1; D call uncertain. Germline V gene data show CDR1 as KGHSH and CDR2 as LQKENI. Trimming pared 1 base from V and 1 base from J, leaving 7 bases between. CDR3 size: 14 residues. DNA for the CDR3: TGTGCCAGCTCACCACGGGAGGGGAACACTGAAGCTTTCTTT. Amino acids: CASSPREGNTEAFF. The variable domain in full, completed from reference TRBV18 and TRBJ1-1, reads NAGVMQNPRHLVRRRGQEARLRCSPMKGHSHVYWYRQLPEEGLKFMVYLQKENIIDESGMPKERFSAEFPKEGPSILRIQQVVRGDSAAYFCASSPREGNTEAFFGQGTRLTVV.

The rearrangement links TRBV5-6 to TRBJ2-3; tentatively, D is TRBD1 (5 bases). Germline V gene data show CDR1 as SGHDT and CDR2 as YYEEEE. This CDR3 region has 12 residues. The ends were cut back, 4 bases at V and 6 bases at J, with 9 bases in the middle. The CDR3 here is CASSLTADTQYF. CDR3 nucleotide sequence: TGTGCCAGCAGCCTGACAGCGGATACGCAGTATTTT.

The chain carries TRBV25-1 and TRBJ1-1, with D possibly TRBD1 on 6 matching bases. The CDR3 contains 13 residues. Trimming left V 10 bases short and J 3 bases short, with 15 bases between. Germline-derived CDR1 and CDR2 are MGHDK and SYGVNS. The CDR3 nucleotides are TGTGCCACCAGGGGACACTTAGACACTGAAGCTTTCTTT. As protein: CATRGHLDTEAFF.

This clone showed up just once. This sequence joins TRBV3-1 (or the pseudogene TRBV3-2) and TRBJ1-3, with no clear D. The V end lost 0 bases, the J end lost 6 bases, and 12 bases lay between the germline ends. Germline CDR1 LGHDT, CDR2 YNNKEL (reference sequence). This CDR3 has 15 amino acids. The DNA of the CDR3 is TGTGCCAGCAGCCAAGAGGGTCTAGCTGCAAACACCATATATTTT. Protein product: CASSQEGLAANTIYF.

Only one count was recorded for this clone. The rearrangement links TRBV5-6 to TRBJ1-1; 8 bases agree with TRBD1. The CDR3 has 16 residues. With 4 bases clipped from V and 4 bases from J, the junction kept 12 bases outside the gene matches. CDR1 SGHDT and CDR2 YYEEEE come from the germline V gene. In DNA form, the CDR3 reads TGTGCCAGCAGCGGCGGACAGGGAATGGCGGTCACTGAAGCTTTCTTT. This sequence encodes CASSGGQGMAVTEAFF.

This clone is a singleton in its sample. The chain links TRBV29-1 to TRBJ1-2; no clear D. The CDR3 is made up of 12 amino acids. Trimming took 5 bases from V and 1 from J, leaving 8 bases between them. Germline V gene sequence: CDR1 SQVTM, CDR2 ANQGSEA. The CDR3 region has the DNA TGCAGCGTTCGAGATATTAACTATGGCTACACCTTC. Translation: CSVRDINYGYTF.

This chain links TRBV9 with TRBJ2-3; 12 bases align to TRBD2. The CDR3 contains 18 residues. After removal of 4 bases from V and 0 bases from J, the junction contained 9 bases not matched to a gene. The germline V gene encodes CDR1 SGDLS and CDR2 YYNGEE. The CDR3 here is CASSSGLAGTPSTDTQYF. CDR3 sequence (DNA): TGTGCCAGCAGCTCAGGACTAGCGGGGACCCCTAGCACAGATACGCAGTATTTT.

In DNA form, the CDR3 reads TGTGCCAGCAGCGCCGGACTAGCGCCGTACAATGAGCAGTTCTTC. Encoded protein: CASSAGLAPYNEQFF. The V gene is TRBV7-6, the J gene TRBJ2-1, with 9 bases lining up with TRBD2. The germline V gene has CDR1 SGHVS and CDR2 FNYEAQ. There are 15 residues in the CDR3. V was pared by 5 bases and J by 4 bases, with 6 bases of the junction left unmatched.

The V and J genes are TRBV7-2 and TRBJ2-6, with 8 bases that match TRBD1. Germline CDR1 reads SGHTA; CDR2 reads FQGNSA. The trim removed 3 bases at V and 1 base at J, leaving 11 bases unmatched. The CDR3 runs 19 residues. This CDR3 is CASSFVRGQAMSGANVLTF. The CDR3 bases are TGTGCCAGCAGCTTTGTTCGGGGACAGGCGATGTCTGGGGCCAACGTCCTGACTTTC.